This TCR beta chain originates from a study of blood T cells in healthy people across ages. General study results and limits: Age showed a roughly linear inverse relationship with TCR beta diversity per million T cells.

Primers used in a second PCR of roughly 6 to 12 cycles were a sample-barcoded 5' primer and a J-beta primer mix. One entry per CDR3 protein, called by TCRdb with MiXCR from the 5' RACE reads. Of about 380,000 distinct CDR3 sequences in the sample, about 55% were seen once. Aged roughly 6 to 100, donors were systemically healthy Caucasians from Russia. Extracted total RNA amounted to at least 6 micrograms for each sample. This clonotype showed up just a few times. Antigen specificity is unknown. Germline CDR1 LGHNA, CDR2 YSLEER. The length of the CDR3 is 13 residues. J lost 10 bases, V lost 1 base, and 3 bases had no gene match.

Sequenced material: blood. This TCR was sampled from a man aged 60 to 69 in good health. This chain uses TRBV4-3 with TRBJ2-1, with 8 bases matching TRBD2. This CDR3 reads CASSQGVAGEQFF. In DNA form, the CDR3 reads TGCGCCAGCAGCCAAGGGGTAGCGGGAGAGCAGTTCTTC.